This T cell receptor beta chain was found in a study of blood T cell repertoires in COVID-19. Participant reports of clinical history set cohort assignment. Before they entered the study, exposed participants had met a COVID-19 case within 2 weeks. Some clones are missing from TCRdb's copy, which holds only in-frame ones; the method was immunoSEQ multiplex PCR. The table records about 270,000 clones, approximately 90% of them present only once. What was sequenced was PBMCs or T cells enriched from blood (not recorded which). The clonotype originates from a man between 35 and 55 years old who had been exposed to COVID-19.

The CDR3: CASSGTDQPQHF. In DNA form, the CDR3 reads TGTGCCAGCAGCGGGACAGATCAGCCCCAGCATTTT. The gene calls are TRBV27 and TRBJ1-5, with 7 nucleotides matching TRBD1. Trimming removed 6 bases from V and 5 bases from J; junction bases left unmatched: 1. CDR3 length: 12 amino acids. Per germline, CDR1 MNHEY and CDR2 SMNVEV (reference sequence).